This TCR beta chain stems from a study of cytomegalovirus exposure and HLA in healthy donors. Between the trimmed V and J ends, which lost 1 base and 1 base, there was a span of 9 bases. The CDR3 runs to 15 residues. Germline V gene sequence: CDR1 SGDLS, CDR2 YYNGEE. Points on this clone: Antigen unknown.

Study-wide points: Presence/absence analyses treated sequencing depth as roughly uniform across donors. Follow-up analysis later connected one missense variant in DCLRE1C with trimming of TCR beta V- and J-genes.

Vbeta (60) and Jbeta (13) primers were used in the PCR. TCRdb keeps only in-frame clones here, not all; method: immunoSEQ multiplex PCR. With about 46,000 clones in the sample, the ten largest clones hold about 1%. Sample: PBMCs. The chain joins TRBV9 to TRBJ2-1, with D perhaps TRBD1 (6 bases). The receptor comes from a woman aged 35 to 49 in good health and CMV-seronegative. The CDR3 reads CASSVTGLSYNEQFF. As DNA, the CDR3 is TGTGCCAGCAGCGTAACAGGGTTATCCTACAATGAGCAGTTCTTC. The whole variable domain, remainder taken from reference TRBV9 and TRBJ2-1, is DSGVTQTPKHLITATGQRVTLRCSPRSGDLSVYWYQQSLDQGLQFLIQYYNGEERAKGNILERFSAQQFPDLHSELNLSSLELGDSALYFCASSVTGLSYNEQFFGPGTRLTVL.